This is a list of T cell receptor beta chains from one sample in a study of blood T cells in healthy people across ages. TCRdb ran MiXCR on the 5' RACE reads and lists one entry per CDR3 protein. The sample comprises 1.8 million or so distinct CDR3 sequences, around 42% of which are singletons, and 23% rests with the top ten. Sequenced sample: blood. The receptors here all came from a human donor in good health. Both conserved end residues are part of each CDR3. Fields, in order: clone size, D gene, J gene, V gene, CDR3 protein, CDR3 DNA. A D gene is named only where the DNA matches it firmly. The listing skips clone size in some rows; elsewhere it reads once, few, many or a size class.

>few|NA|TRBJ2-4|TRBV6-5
CASSYSSLRGDIQYF
TGTGCCAGCAGTTACTCGTCCCTGAGGGGGGACATTCAGTACTTC
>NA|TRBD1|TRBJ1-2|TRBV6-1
CASSPRTGKIGNYGYTF
TGTGCCAGCAGTCCCCGGACAGGGAAGATAGGAAACTATGGCTACACCTTC
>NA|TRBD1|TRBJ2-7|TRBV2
CASSEMGQGAIEQYF
TGTGCCAGCAGTGAAATGGGACAGGGGGCGATCGAGCAGTACTTC
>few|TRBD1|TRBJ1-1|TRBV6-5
CASSYSMPPQDRKNTEAFF
TGTGCCAGCAGTTACTCGATGCCTCCCCAGGACAGGAAGAACACTGAAGCTTTCTTT
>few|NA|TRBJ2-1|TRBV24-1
CATSDNPGEQFF
TGTGCCACCAGTGACAACCCCGGTGAGCAGTTCTTC
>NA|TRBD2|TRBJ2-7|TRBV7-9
CASSPRGLYHEQYF
TGTGCCAGCAGCCCGCGGGGACTATACCACGAGCAGTACTTC
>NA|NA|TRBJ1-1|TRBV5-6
CASSLGGHQNTEAFF
TGTGCCAGCAGCTTGGGGGGCCACCAGAACACTGAAGCTTTCTTT
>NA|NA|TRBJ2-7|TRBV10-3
CATRGGAGQDNEQYF
TGTGCCACTCGTGGGGGGGCCGGACAGGACAACGAGCAGTACTTC
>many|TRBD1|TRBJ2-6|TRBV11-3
CASSFSQGNGANVLTF
TGTGCCAGCAGCTTCTCACAGGGGAACGGGGCCAACGTCCTGACTTTC
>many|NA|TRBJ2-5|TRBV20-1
CSALVGSRETQYF
TGCAGTGCTCTTGTAGGAAGTCGGGAGACCCAGTACTTC
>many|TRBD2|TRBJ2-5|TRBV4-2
CASSQDRSGGTQETQYF
TGTGCCAGCAGCCAAGATAGGAGCGGGGGGACCCAAGAGACCCAGTACTTC
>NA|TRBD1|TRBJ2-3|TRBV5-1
CASSLGPAGGEDTQYF
TGCGCCAGCAGCTTGGGGCCGGCAGGGGGTGAGGATACGCAGTATTTT
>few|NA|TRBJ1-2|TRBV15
CATSRVRGLLPNYGYTF
TGTGCCACCAGCAGAGTTAGGGGGTTACTTCCTAACTATGGCTACACCTTC
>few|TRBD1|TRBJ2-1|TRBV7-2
CASSLWSGTGVSEQFF
TGTGCCAGCAGCCTGTGGTCCGGGACAGGGGTTAGTGAGCAGTTCTTC
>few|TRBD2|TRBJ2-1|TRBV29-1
CSVEKLAGSYNEQFF
TGCAGCGTTGAAAAACTAGCGGGATCCTACAATGAGCAGTTCTTC
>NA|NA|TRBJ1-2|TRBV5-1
CASSLGQKDWGYTF
TGCGCCAGCAGCTTGGGCCAGAAGGACTGGGGCTACACCTTC
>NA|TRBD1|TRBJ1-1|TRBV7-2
CASSLGTGTEQNTEAFF
TGTGCCAGCAGCTTAGGGACAGGGACAGAACAGAACACTGAAGCTTTCTTT
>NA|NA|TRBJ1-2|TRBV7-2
CASSSETGDYGYTF
TGTGCCAGCAGCTCGGAAACTGGGGACTATGGCTACACCTTC
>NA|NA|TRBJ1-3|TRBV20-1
CSAEPSGNTIYF
TGCAGTGCCGAACCCTCTGGAAACACCATATATTTT
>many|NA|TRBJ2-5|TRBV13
CASSLGEETQYF
TGTGCCAGCAGCTTAGGGGAAGAGACCCAGTACTTC
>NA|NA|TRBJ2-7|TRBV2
CAVGGQWPNSYEQYF
TGTGCAGTCGGGGGACAGTGGCCCAACTCTTACGAGCAGTACTTC
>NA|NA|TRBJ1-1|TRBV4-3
CASSQEVHTETFF
TGCGCCAGCAGCCAAGAGGTACACACTGAAACTTTCTTT
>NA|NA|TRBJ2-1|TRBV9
CASSSLHDEQFF
TGTGCCAGCAGCAGTCTACACGATGAGCAGTTCTTC
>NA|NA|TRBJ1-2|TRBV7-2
CASSPLGRPYGYTF
TGTGCCAGCAGCCCCCTCGGACGGCCCTATGGCTACACCTTC
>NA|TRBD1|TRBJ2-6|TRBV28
CASSGTVQSGANVLTF
TGTGCCAGCAGTGGGACAGTTCAGTCTGGGGCCAACGTCCTGACTTTC
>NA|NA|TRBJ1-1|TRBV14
CASRNSGAAAEAFF
TGTGCCAGCAGGAACTCAGGGGCTGCGGCGGAAGCTTTCTTT
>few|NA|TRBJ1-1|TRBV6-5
CASSRDTYTEAFF
TGTGCCAGCAGCCGGGACACCTACACTGAAGCTTTCTTT
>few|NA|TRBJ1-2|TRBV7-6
CASSLNSRAGYTF
TGTGCCAGCAGCTTGAATTCCCGGGCAGGCTACACCTTC
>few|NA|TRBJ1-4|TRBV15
CATSILGSKLFF
TGTGCCACCAGCATTTTAGGGTCAAAACTGTTTTTT
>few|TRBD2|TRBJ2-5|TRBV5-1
CASSPGVASGQETQYF
TGCGCCAGCAGCCCTGGAGTGGCTAGCGGACAAGAGACCCAGTACTTC
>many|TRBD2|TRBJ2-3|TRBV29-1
CSVDSGGSTDTQYF
TGCAGCGTTGACAGCGGGGGGAGCACAGATACGCAGTATTTT
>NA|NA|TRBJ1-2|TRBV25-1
CASSELRADSVYGYTF
TGTGCCAGCAGTGAATTGAGGGCGGACAGCGTCTATGGCTACACCTTC
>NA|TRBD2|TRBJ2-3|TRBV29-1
CSAEGLAGGDTRYF
TGCAGCGCAGAGGGGCTAGCGGGGGGGGATACGCGGTATTTT
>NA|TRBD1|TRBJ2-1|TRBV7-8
CASSLKDRGSNEQFF
TGTGCCAGCAGCTTGAAGGACAGGGGGAGCAATGAGCAGTTCTTC
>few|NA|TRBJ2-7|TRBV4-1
CASSSFTGRAYEQYF
TGCGCCAGCAGCTCTTTTACAGGCAGGGCCTACGAGCAGTACTTC
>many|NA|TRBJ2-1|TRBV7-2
CASSLEARGEQFF
TGTGCCAGCAGCTTAGAAGCACGCGGTGAGCAGTTCTTC
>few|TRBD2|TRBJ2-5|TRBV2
CASRSRLAGPETQYF
TGTGCCTCCCGCTCTAGACTAGCGGGGCCAGAGACCCAGTACTTC
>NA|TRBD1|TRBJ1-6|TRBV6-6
CASSYSGTEDSPLHF
TGTGCCAGCAGTTACTCCGGGACAGAGGATTCACCCCTCCACTTT
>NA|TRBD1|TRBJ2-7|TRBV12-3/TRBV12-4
CASRRQGVGGYEQYF
TGTGCCAGCAGGAGACAGGGAGTAGGTGGGTACGAGCAGTACTTC
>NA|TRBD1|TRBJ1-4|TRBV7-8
CASSAAGTDEKLFF
TGTGCCAGCAGCGCAGCCGGGACAGATGAAAAACTGTTTTTT
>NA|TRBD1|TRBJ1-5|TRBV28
CASRRPGGQPQHF
TGTGCCAGCAGACGTCCAGGGGGACAGCCCCAGCATTTT
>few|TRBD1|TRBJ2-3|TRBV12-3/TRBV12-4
CASSLERDRGTDTQYF
TGTGCCAGCAGTTTAGAGCGGGACAGGGGGACAGATACGCAGTATTTT
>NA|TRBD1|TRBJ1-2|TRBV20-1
CSATMDRRNYGYTF
TGCAGTGCTACCATGGACAGGCGTAACTATGGCTACACCTTC
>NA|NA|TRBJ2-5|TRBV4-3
CASSQVLAEFETQYF
TGCGCCAGCAGCCAAGTTTTGGCAGAGTTCGAGACCCAGTACTTC
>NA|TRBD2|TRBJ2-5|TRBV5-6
CASSRATLPREVQYF
TGTGCCAGCAGCCGAGCCACCCTTCCTCGGGAGGTCCAGTACTTC
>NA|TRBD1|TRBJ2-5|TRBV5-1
CASSGSGTGEETQYF
TGCGCCAGCAGCGGATCCGGGACAGGGGAAGAGACCCAGTACTTC
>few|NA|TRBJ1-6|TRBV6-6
CASSYSKGKDSPLHF
TGTGCCAGCAGTTACTCGAAGGGAAAGGATTCACCCCTCCACTTT
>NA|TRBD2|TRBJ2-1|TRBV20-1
CSAYERGSSYNEQFF
TGCAGTGCCTACGAGCGGGGAAGCTCCTACAATGAGCAGTTCTTC
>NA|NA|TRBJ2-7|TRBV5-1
CASSLAPSTDYEQYF
TGCGCCAGCAGCTTGGCCCCCTCGACAGACTACGAGCAGTACTTC
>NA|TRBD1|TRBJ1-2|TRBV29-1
CSSRQGDGGYTF
TGCAGCAGCCGACAGGGGGACGGGGGCTACACCTTC
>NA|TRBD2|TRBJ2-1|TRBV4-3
CASSQASLTSGAYNEQFF
TGCGCCAGCAGCCAAGCTTCACTGACTAGCGGGGCATACAATGAGCAGTTCTTC
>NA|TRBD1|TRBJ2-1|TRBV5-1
CASSVRTGYHEQFF
TGCGCCAGCAGCGTAAGGACAGGGTACCATGAGCAGTTCTTC
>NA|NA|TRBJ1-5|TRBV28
CASSPQGSESIWNQPQHF
TGTGCCAGCAGTCCCCAGGGGAGCGAAAGTATATGGAATCAGCCCCAGCATTTT
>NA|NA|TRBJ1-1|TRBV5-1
CASSLDLGRKEAFF
TGCGCCAGCAGCTTGGACTTGGGGCGCAAGGAGGCTTTCTTT
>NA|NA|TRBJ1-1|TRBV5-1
CASSHYFAPSRAEAFF
TGCGCCAGCAGCCACTATTTCGCGCCTTCCAGGGCTGAAGCTTTCTTT